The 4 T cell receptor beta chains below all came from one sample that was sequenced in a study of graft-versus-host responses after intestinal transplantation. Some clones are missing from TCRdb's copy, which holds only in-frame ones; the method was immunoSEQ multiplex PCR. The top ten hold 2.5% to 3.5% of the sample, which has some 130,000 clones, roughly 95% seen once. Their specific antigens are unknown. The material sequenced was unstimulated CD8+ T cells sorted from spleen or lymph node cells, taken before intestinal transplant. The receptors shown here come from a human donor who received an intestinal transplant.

For the CDR3, the DNA is TGTGCCAGCAGCTTGGGAGGGATCTACAATGAGCAGTTCTTC. Residues: CASSLGGIYNEQFF. The chain has TRBV5-4 and TRBJ2-1; weak D call: TRBD2 (5 bases). Per germline, CDR1 SGHNT and CDR2 YYREEE (reference sequence). The CDR3 runs to 14 residues. Deletions cut 0 bases from V and 3 bases from J, with 7 bases between.

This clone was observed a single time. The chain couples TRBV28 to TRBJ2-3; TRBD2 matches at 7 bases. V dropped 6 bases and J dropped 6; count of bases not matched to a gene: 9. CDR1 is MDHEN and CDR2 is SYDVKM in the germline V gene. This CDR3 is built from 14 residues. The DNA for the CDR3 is TGTGCCAGCAGGGCTAGCGGAGAGGGGGATACGCAGTATTTT. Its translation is CASRASGEGDTQYF.

The CDR3: CASSEGSWHTEAFF. CDR3 DNA: TGTGCCAGCAGTGAAGGCAGTTGGCACACTGAAGCTTTCTTT. This chain links TRBV2 with TRBJ1-1, with D uncertain. Trimming removed 1 base at V and 3 bases at J, with 9 bases between. This CDR3 has 14 amino acids. Germline V lookup: CDR1 SNHLY, CDR2 FYNNEI. Based on the CDR3 plus reference TRBV2 and TRBJ1-1, the full variable domain is EPEVTQTPSHQVTQMGQEVILRCVPISNHLYFYWYRQILGQKVEFLVSFYNNEISEKSEIFDDQFSVERPDGSNFTLKIRSTKLEDSAMYFCASSEGSWHTEAFFGQGTRLTVV.

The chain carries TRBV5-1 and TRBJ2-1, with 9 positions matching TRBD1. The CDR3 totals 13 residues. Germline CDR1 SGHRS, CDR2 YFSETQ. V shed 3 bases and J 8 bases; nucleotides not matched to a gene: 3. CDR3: CASSYYRGHEQFF. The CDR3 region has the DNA TGCGCCAGCAGCTACTACAGGGGGCATGAGCAGTTCTTC.